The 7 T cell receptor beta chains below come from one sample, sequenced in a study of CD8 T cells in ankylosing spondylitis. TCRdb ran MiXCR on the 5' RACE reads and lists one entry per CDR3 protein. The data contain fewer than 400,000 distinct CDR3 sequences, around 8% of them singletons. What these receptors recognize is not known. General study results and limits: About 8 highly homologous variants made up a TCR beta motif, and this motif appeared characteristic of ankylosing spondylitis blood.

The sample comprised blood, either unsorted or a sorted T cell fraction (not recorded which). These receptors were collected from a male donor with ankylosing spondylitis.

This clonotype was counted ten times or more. CDR3 region: CASSLWEETQYF. The CDR3 nucleotides read TGTGCCAGCAGTTTATGGGAAGAGACCCAGTACTTC. The chain links TRBV12-3 or TRBV12-4 to TRBJ2-5; D not resolved. V lost 2 bases, J lost 3 bases, and 4 bases lay in between. The CDR3 length is 12 residues.

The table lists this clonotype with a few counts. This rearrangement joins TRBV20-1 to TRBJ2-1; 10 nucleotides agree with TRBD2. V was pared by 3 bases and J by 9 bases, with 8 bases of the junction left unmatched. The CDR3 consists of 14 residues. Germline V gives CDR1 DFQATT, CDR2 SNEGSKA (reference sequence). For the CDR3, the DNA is TGCAGTGCTAGCCTAGCGGGAGAGTGGGGTGAGCAGTTCTTC. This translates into CSASLAGEWGEQFF.

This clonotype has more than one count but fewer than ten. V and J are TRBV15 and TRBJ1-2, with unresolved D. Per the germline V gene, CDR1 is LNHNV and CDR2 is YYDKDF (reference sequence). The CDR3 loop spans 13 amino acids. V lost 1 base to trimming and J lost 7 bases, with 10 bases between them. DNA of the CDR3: TGTGCCACCAGCAGAGTCACAAGCAGTGGCTACACCTTC. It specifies CATSRVTSSGYTF.

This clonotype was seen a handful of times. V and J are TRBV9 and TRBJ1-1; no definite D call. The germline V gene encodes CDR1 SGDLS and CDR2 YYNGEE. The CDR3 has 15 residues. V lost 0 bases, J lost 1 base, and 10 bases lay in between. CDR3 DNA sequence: TGTGCCAGCAGCGTAGTCCCCGTCCCGAACACTGAAGCTTTCTTT. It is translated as CASSVVPVPNTEAFF.

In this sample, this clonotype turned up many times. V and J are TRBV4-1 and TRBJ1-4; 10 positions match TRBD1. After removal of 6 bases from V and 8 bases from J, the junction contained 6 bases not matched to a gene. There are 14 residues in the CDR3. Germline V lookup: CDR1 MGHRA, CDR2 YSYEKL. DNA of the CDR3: TGCGCCAGCAGGCAGGGACAGGGGAGCGAAAAACTGTTTTTT. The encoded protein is CASRQGQGSEKLFF.

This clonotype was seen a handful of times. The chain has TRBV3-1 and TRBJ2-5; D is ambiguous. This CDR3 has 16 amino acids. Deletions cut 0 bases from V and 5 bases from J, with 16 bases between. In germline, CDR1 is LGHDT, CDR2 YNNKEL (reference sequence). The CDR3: CASSQDVSSRMETQYF. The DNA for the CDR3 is TGTGCCAGCAGCCAAGATGTATCGAGTAGGATGGAGACCCAGTACTTC.

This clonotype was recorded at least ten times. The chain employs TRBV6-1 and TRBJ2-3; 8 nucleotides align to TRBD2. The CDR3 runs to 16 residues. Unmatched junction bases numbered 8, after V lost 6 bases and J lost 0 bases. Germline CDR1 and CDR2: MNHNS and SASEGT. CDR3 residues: CASSLATSASTDTQYF. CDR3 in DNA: TGTGCCAGCAGCCTTGCGACTAGCGCCAGCACAGATACGCAGTATTTT.